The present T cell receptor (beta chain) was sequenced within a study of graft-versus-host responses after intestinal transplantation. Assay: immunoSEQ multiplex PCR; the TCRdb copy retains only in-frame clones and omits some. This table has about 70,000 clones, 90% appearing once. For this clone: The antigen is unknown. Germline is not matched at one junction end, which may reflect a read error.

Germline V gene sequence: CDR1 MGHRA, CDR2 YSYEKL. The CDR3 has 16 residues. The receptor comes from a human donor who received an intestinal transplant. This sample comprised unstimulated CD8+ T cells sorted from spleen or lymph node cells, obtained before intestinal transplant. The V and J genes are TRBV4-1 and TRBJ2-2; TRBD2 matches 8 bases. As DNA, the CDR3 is TGCGCCAGCAGCCAAGACGGGGGGGCTCTTTCCGGAGAGCTGTTTTTT. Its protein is CASSQDGGALSGELFF.